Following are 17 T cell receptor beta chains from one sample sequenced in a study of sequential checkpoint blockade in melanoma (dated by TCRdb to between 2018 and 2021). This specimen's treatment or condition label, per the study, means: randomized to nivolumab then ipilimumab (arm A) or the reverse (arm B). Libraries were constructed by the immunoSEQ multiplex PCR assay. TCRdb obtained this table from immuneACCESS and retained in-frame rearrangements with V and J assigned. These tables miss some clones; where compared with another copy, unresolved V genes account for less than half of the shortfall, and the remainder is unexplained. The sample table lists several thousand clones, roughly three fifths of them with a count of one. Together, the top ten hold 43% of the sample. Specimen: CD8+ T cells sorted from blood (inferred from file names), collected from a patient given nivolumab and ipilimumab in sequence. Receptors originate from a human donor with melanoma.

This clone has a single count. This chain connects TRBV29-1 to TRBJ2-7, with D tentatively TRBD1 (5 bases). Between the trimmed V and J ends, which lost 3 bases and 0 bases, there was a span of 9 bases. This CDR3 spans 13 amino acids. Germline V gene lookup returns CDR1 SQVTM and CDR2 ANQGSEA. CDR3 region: CSVEGGHSYEQYF. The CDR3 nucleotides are TGCAGCGTTGAGGGCGGACACTCCTACGAGCAGTACTTC.

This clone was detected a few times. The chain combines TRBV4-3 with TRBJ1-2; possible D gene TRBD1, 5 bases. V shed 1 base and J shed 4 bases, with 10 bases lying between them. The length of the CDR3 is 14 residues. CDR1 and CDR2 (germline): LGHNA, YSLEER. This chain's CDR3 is CASSQAGSAYGYTF. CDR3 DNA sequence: TGCGCCAGCAGCCAAGCAGGGTCGGCCTATGGCTACACCTTC.

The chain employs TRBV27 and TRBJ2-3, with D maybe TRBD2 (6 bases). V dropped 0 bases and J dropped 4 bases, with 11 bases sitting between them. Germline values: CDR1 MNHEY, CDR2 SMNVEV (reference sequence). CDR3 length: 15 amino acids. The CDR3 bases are TGTGCCAGCAGTTTATCGATGGGGGGTTCAGATACGCAGTATTTT. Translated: CASSLSMGGSDTQYF.

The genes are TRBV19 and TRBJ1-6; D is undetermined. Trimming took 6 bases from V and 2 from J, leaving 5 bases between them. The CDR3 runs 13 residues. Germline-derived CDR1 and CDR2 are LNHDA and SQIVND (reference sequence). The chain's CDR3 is CASSSTYNSPLHF. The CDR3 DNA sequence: TGTGCCAGTAGCTCTACCTATAATTCACCCCTCCACTTT.

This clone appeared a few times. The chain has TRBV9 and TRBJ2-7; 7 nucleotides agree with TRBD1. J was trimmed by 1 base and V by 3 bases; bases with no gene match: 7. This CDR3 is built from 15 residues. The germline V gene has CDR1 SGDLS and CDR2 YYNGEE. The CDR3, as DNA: TGTGCCAGCAGCGCCTCCGGGACAGCTTCCTACGAGCAGTACTTC. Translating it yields CASSASGTASYEQYF.

The CDR3 spells CASSVGAGVEETQYF. CDR3 coding DNA: TGTGCCAGCAGCGTAGGGGCGGGGGTCGAGGAGACCCAGTACTTC. The chain couples TRBV9 to TRBJ2-5; TRBD2 matches 7 bases. CDR3 size: 15 residues. Germline CDR1 SGDLS, CDR2 YYNGEE. Trimming cost V 0 bases and J 5 bases; bases outside gene matches: 7.

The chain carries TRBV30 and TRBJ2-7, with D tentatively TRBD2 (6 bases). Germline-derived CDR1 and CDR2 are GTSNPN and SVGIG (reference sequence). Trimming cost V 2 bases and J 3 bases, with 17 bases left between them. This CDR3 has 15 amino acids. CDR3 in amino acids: CAWSFGRVEGYEQYF. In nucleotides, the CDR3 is TGTGCCTGGAGTTTTGGAAGGGTGGAGGGCTACGAGCAGTACTTC.

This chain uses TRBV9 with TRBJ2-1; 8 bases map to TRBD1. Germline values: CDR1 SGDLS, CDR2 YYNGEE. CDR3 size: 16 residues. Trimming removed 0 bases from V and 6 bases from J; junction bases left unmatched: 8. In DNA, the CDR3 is TGTGCCAGCAGCGTAGTAGGGACAGGAGCGGGCAATGAGCAGTTCTTC. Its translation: CASSVVGTGAGNEQFF.

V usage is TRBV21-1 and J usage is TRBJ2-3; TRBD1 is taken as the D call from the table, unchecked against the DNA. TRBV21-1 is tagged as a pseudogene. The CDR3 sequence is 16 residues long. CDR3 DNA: TGTGCCAGCAGCAAAGTAAGGCAGGGGAGAACAGATACGCAGTATTTT. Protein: CASSKVRQGRTDTQYF.

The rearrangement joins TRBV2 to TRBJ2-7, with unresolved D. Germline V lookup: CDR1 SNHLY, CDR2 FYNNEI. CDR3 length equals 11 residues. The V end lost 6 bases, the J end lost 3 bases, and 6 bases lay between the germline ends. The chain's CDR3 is CASSPGYEQYF. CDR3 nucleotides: TGTGCCAGCAGCCCAGGCTACGAGCAGTACTTC. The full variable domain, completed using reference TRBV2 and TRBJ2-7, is EPEVTQTPSHQVTQMGQEVILRCVPISNHLYFYWYRQILGQKVEFLVSFYNNEISEKSEIFDDQFSVERPDGSNFTLKIRSTKLEDSAMYFCASSPGYEQYFGPGTRLTVT.

The CDR3 loop is CASSFMGGTEAFF. The DNA for the CDR3 is TGCGCCAGCAGCTTCATGGGGGGTACTGAAGCTTTCTTT. This chain connects TRBV5-1 to TRBJ1-1; D possibly corresponds to TRBD1 (5 bases). Germline V gene sequence: CDR1 SGHRS, CDR2 YFSETQ. Trimming cost V 2 bases and J 5 bases, with 10 bases left between them. The CDR3 extends over 13 amino acids.

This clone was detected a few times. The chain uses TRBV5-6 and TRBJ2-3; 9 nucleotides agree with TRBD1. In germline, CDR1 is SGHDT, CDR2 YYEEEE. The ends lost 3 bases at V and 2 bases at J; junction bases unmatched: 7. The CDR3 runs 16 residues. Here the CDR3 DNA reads TGTGCCAGCAGCTCGCACCGGGACAGGGTCACAGATACGCAGTATTTT. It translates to CASSSHRDRVTDTQYF.

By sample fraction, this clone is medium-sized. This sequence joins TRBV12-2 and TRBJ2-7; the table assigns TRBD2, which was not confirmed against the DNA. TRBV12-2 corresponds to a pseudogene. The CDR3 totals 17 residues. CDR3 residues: CASRLDPTSGGTYEQYF. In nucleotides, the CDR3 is TGTGCAAGTCGCTTAGATCCTACTAGCGGGGGTACCTACGAGCAGTACTTC.

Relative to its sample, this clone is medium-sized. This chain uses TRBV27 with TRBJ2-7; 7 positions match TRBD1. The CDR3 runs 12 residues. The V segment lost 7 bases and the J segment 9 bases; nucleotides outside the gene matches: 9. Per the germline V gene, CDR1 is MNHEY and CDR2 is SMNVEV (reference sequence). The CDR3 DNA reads TGTGCCAGCAAAAATGAGGGGGCGGCGCAGTACTTC. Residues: CASKNEGAAQYF.

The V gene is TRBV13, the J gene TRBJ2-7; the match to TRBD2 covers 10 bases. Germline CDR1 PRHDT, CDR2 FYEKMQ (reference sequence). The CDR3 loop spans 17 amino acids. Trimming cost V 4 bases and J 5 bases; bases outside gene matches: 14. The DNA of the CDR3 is TGTGCCAGCAGCTCCCCCAGCCCGACTAGCGGGCTCGACGAGCAGTACTTC. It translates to CASSSPSPTSGLDEQYF.

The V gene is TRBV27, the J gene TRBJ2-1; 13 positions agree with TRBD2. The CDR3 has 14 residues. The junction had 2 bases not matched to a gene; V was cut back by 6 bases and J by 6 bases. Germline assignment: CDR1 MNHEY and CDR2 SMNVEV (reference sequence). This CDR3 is CASRGLAGLNEQFF. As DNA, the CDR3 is TGTGCCAGCAGGGGACTAGCGGGGCTCAATGAGCAGTTCTTC.

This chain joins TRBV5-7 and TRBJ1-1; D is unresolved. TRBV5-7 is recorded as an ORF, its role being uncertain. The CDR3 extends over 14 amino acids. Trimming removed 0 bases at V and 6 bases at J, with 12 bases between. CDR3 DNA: TGTGCCAGCAGCTTGGCCCCAGCAGGCGCTGAAGCTTTCTTT. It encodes CASSLAPAGAEAFF.